This T cell receptor (beta chain) derives from a study of HIV-infected patients and healthy controls. Via MiXCR, TCRdb re-called the 5' RACE reads, giving one row per CDR3 protein. The top ten hold approximately 1.5% of the sample, which has about 64,000 distinct CDR3 sequences, approximately 21% seen once. The V gene's germline CDR1 is SGHRS and CDR2 YFSETQ. V trimming: 8 bases; J trimming: 2 bases; junction bases outside the gene matches: 7. The CDR3 is 13 residues long. The V and J genes are TRBV5-1 and TRBJ2-7; 7 nucleotides align to TRBD1. Input material: CD4+ T cells from blood. This sequence was found in a human donor in good health. In nucleotides, the CDR3 is TGCGCCAGTACGACAGGGCCTACCTACGAGCAGTACTTC. It encodes CASTTGPTYEQYF.